The present TCR beta chain was sequenced within a study of T cell changes during pregnancy in multiple sclerosis. The length of the CDR3 is 14 residues. CDR1 and CDR2 (germline): SNHLY, FYNNEI. The data were produced by immunoSEQ multiplex PCR, yet TCRdb's version contains in-frame clones alone and is incomplete. The table has about 51,000 clones, roughly 92% seen once. The starting material was CD4+ T cells from peripheral blood mononuclear cells, obtained in the third trimester of pregnancy. This chain connects TRBV2 to TRBJ2-5; 8 bases fit TRBD2. The DNA matches TRBJ2-7 better at its end, which makes the J call doubtful. This clonotype was obtained from a female donor with multiple sclerosis, enrolled in a pregnancy study. CDR3 region: CASSDTSGNYEQYF. The CDR3 DNA reads as TGTGCCAGCAGTGATACTAGCGGAAACTACGAGCAGTACTTC.